This is a list of T cell receptor beta chains from one sample in a study of blood T cell repertoires in COVID-19. TCRdb's copy holds only in-frame clones and misses some; the assay was immunoSEQ multiplex PCR. The sample has about 140,000 clones, 75% to 85% seen once; the top ten hold less than 5%. The sample was peripheral blood. These TCRs come from a woman over 75 with acute or convalescent COVID-19. The CDR3 runs from the conserved cysteine through the conserved F or W. The D gene is left open where the match is weak. Clone size is stated in some rows and not others, as once, few, many or a class when expanded.

D	J	V	length	size	DNA	CDR3
.	TRBJ2-1	TRBV20-1	12	.	TGCAGTGCTAGTTTCGGCTACAATGAGCAGTTCTTC	CSASFGYNEQFF
TRBD2	TRBJ2-1	TRBV7-9	15	.	TGTGCCAGCAGCCCAACCCGACTAGCGGGGGAACGGCAGTTCTTC	CASSPTRLAGERQFF
TRBD2	TRBJ2-1	TRBV5-1	15	.	TGCGCCAGCAGCTTCGCCGGGACTAGCGGGGAGGAGCAGTTCTTC	CASSFAGTSGEEQFF
.	TRBJ2-7	TRBV28	13	.	TGTGCCAGCAGTGAAGGCAGGGCAGGCGAGCAGTACTTC	CASSEGRAGEQYF
TRBD1	TRBJ1-6	TRBV7-2	15	.	TGTGCCAGCACCCTGGCGGACAGGTCAAATTCACCCCTCCACTTT	CASTLADRSNSPLHF
.	TRBJ2-1	TRBV6-5	13	.	TGTGCCAGCAGTTACGATGCAGTCAATGAGCAGTTCTTC	CASSYDAVNEQFF
TRBD2	TRBJ2-2	TRBV19	19	.	TGTGCCAGTAGGAAGGGGCCCGGGACTAGCGGGGGGGCCACCGGGGAGCTGTTTTTT	CASRKGPGTSGGATGELFF
.	TRBJ1-1	TRBV11-2	12	.	TGTGCCAGCAGCTTTCCGGGGGTTGAAGCTTTCTTT	CASSFPGVEAFF
.	TRBJ1-3	TRBV3-1/TRBV3-2	15	.	TGTGCCAGCAGCCTCTATGTGGGAGATCCCAACACCATATATTTT	CASSLYVGDPNTIYF
TRBD2	TRBJ2-5	TRBV30	15	.	TGTGCCTGGAGTGGACTAGCGGGGTCTGGGGAGACCCAGTACTTC	CAWSGLAGSGETQYF
.	TRBJ2-5	TRBV11-2	14	.	TGTGCCAGCAGCTTAGAGAGCCAGGCAGAGACCCAGTACTTC	CASSLESQAETQYF
.	TRBJ2-2	TRBV27	15	.	TGTGCCAGCAGCCCGTGGCTAGATGGCACCGGGGAGCTGTTTTTT	CASSPWLDGTGELFF
.	TRBJ2-2	TRBV5-1	15	.	TGCGCCAGCTACAGCGGTGGCAGCGCGACCGGGGAGCTGTTTTTT	CASYSGGSATGELFF
TRBD1	TRBJ1-2	TRBV28	15	.	TGTGCCAGCAGCCCCCCGGGACAGGGGGCCTATGGCTACACCTTC	CASSPPGQGAYGYTF
.	TRBJ2-5	TRBV7-9	12	.	TGTGCCAGCAGCCGAGGGAGAGAGACCCAGTACTTC	CASSRGRETQYF
.	TRBJ2-1	TRBV7-9	17	.	TGTGCCAGCAGCTCCGTGGTAGCGGTTGAGTCCTACAATGAGCAGTTCTTC	CASSSVVAVESYNEQFF
TRBD2	TRBJ2-3	TRBV5-1	16	few	TGCGCCAGCAGCCAAACCGGGACTAGCGGGAGAAATACGCAGTATTTT	CASSQTGTSGRNTQYF
TRBD1	TRBJ1-2	TRBV5-4	15	.	TGTGCCAGCAGCACAGAGACAGGGGGAATCCATGGCTACACCTTC	CASSTETGGIHGYTF
TRBD1	TRBJ2-1	TRBV7-2	15	.	TGTGCCAGCAGCTTCCCGGACAGGGGAATTTTCCAGCAGTTCTTC	CASSFPDRGIFQQFF
.	TRBJ2-7	TRBV9	13	.	TGTGCCAGCAGCGTAGGATTATCCGGCGAGCAGTACTTC	CASSVGLSGEQYF
TRBD1	TRBJ1-2	TRBV19	19	.	TGTGCCAGTAACACCTACCGGGCATCAACGGGACAGAAAACCTATGGCTACACCTTC	CASNTYRASTGQKTYGYTF
TRBD1	TRBJ1-2	TRBV7-6	15	.	TGTGCCAGCAGCTTAGAGGACAGGGGATTCGATGGCTACACCTTC	CASSLEDRGFDGYTF
.	TRBJ1-5	TRBV2	15	.	TGTGCCAGCAGTACGGACCGGAGACAGGCCCAGCCCCAGCATTTT	CASSTDRRQAQPQHF
.	TRBJ1-1	TRBV4-2	15	.	TGTGCCAGCAGCCAAGAGGAGGGTTTGAACACTGAAGCTTTCTTT	CASSQEEGLNTEAFF
.	TRBJ1-3	TRBV2	12	.	TGTGCCAGCAGGGAGAGGGGAAACACCATATATTTT	CASRERGNTIYF
.	TRBJ1-5	TRBV6-1	17	.	TGTGCCAGCAGTGCAACATCGGGAGGCTATAGCAATCAGCCCCAGCATTTT	CASSATSGGYSNQPQHF
TRBD1	TRBJ1-4	TRBV10-1	12	.	TGCGCCAGCAGTGACCTGGACAGGGTACTGTTTTTT	CASSDLDRVLFF
.	TRBJ1-2	TRBV30	15	few	TGTGCCTGGAGACCGGACAGATTTCCAAGCTATGGCTACACCTTC	CAWRPDRFPSYGYTF
.	TRBJ1-2	TRBV5-4	11	.	TGTGCCAGCAGCTTGGATCTCGGCTACACCTTC	CASSLDLGYTF
.	TRBJ2-1	TRBV5-4	17	.	TGTGCCAGCAGCTTTTTTCGTGGGCACAGTCTCATCGATGAGCAGTTCTTC	CASSFFRGHSLIDEQFF
TRBD1	TRBJ2-7	TRBV2	14	.	TGTGCCAGCAGAGGGGACAGGGGACTTTACGAGCAGTACTTC	CASRGDRGLYEQYF
TRBD2	TRBJ2-7	TRBV5-4	16	.	TGTGCCAGCAGCTTGGGTCTCCAGCGGGGGAGTTACGAGCAGTACTTC	CASSLGLQRGSYEQYF
TRBD2	TRBJ2-1	TRBV11-3	18	.	TGTGCCAGCAGCCCCGGGTGGACTAGCGGGAGGAAATACAATGAGCAGTTCTTC	CASSPGWTSGRKYNEQFF
.	TRBJ1-1	TRBV6-2/TRBV6-3	15	.	TGTGCCAGCAGTTACTCGACACGGGGGAACACTGAAGCTTTCTTT	CASSYSTRGNTEAFF
.	TRBJ2-3	TRBV20-1	11	.	TGCAGTGAAGCGGAGACAGATACGCAGTATTTT	CSEAETDTQYF
.	TRBJ2-1	TRBV2	15	few	TGTGCCAGCAGTGAACTTCCGGGTTCCTACAATGAGCAGTTCTTC	CASSELPGSYNEQFF
.	TRBJ2-3	TRBV9	15	once	TGTGCCAGCAGCGGGGGGACTGGGACCACAGATACGCAGTATTTT	CASSGGTGTTDTQYF
.	TRBJ1-1	TRBV5-1	16	.	TGCGCCAGCAGCTTGTGGGTCGCGCAGGGTGGAACTGAAGCTTTCTTT	CASSLWVAQGGTEAFF
.	TRBJ1-4	TRBV9	16	.	TGTGCCAGCAGCCCCCGGGTGGGGGGATGGGGTGAAAAACTGTTTTTT	CASSPRVGGWGEKLFF
TRBD1	TRBJ1-1	TRBV20-1	13	.	TGCAGTGCTAGTCACCAGGGGGCCACTGAAGCTTTCTTT	CSASHQGATEAFF
TRBD1	TRBJ1-6	TRBV28	14	.	TGTGCCAGCAGTCCCGGGACAGTCAATTCACCCCTCCACTTT	CASSPGTVNSPLHF
.	TRBJ2-5	TRBV11-2	15	.	TGTGCCAGCAGCTTCCTTGGGCAGGCCGAAGAGACCCAGTACTTC	CASSFLGQAEETQYF
.	TRBJ1-2	TRBV5-4	15	.	TGTGCCAGCAGCTCCGGGACGGGGGGACCCTATGGCTACACCTTC	CASSSGTGGPYGYTF
.	TRBJ1-2	TRBV7-9	14	.	TGTGCCAGCAGCTTTGAGGGGAGGGATTATGGCTACACCTTC	CASSFEGRDYGYTF
TRBD1	TRBJ1-4	TRBV30	14	.	TGTGCCTGGAGTGTGTCAGGGGGCTCTGAAAAACTGTTTTTT	CAWSVSGGSEKLFF
.	TRBJ1-2	TRBV12-3/TRBV12-4	13	.	TGTGCCATCGACACTTTTACTAACTATGGCTACACCTTC	CAIDTFTNYGYTF
.	TRBJ2-2	TRBV12-3/TRBV12-4	12	.	TGTGCCAGCAGTTCGGCGGTCCGGGAGCTGTTTTTT	CASSSAVRELFF
TRBD2	TRBJ2-2	TRBV7-6	17	.	TGTGCCAGCAGCTCCCGACTAGCGGGGGGCTACACCGGGGAGCTGTTTTTT	CASSSRLAGGYTGELFF
.	TRBJ2-3	TRBV2	13	.	TGTGCCAGTACGACAGACGGGCCAGATACGCAGTATTTT	CASTTDGPDTQYF
.	TRBJ1-3	TRBV4-1	16	once	TGCGCCAGCAGCCAAGGGCCCACGGGCTCTGGAAACACCATATATTTT	CASSQGPTGSGNTIYF
.	TRBJ2-7	TRBV5-1	13	.	TGCGCCAGCAGCTTGGAGGGAGCTTACGAGCAGTACTTC	CASSLEGAYEQYF
.	TRBJ1-5	TRBV7-2	14	few	TGTGCCAGCAGCTTATCAGGGAGGGACCAGCCCCAGCATTTT	CASSLSGRDQPQHF
TRBD2	TRBJ2-4	TRBV5-1	15	.	TGCGCCAGCAGCGTCGGGACTAGAACAAAAAACATTCAGTACTTC	CASSVGTRTKNIQYF
.	TRBJ1-1	TRBV28	15	once	TGTGCCAGCAGCCCCCGCGGGGGTGGTTGGGCTGAAGCTTTCTTT	CASSPRGGGWAEAFF
.	TRBJ1-2	TRBV3-1/TRBV3-2	15	.	TGTGCCAGCAGCCAAGACCGACATAGCGGCTATGGCTACACCTTC	CASSQDRHSGYGYTF
TRBD1	TRBJ2-7	TRBV2	15	.	TGTGCCAGCAGTGAAGCGGACAGGGGACCCTACGAGCAGTACTTC	CASSEADRGPYEQYF
.	TRBJ1-1	TRBV3-1/TRBV3-2	14	few	TGTGCCAGCAGCCAAGTAGGCGGACTACCTGAAGCTTTCTTT	CASSQVGGLPEAFF
.	TRBJ2-3	TRBV19	16	.	TGTGCCAGTAGTTCCTGGGTTGCGCGGGACACAGATACGCAGTATTTT	CASSSWVARDTDTQYF
.	TRBJ1-2	TRBV5-5	17	.	TGTGCCAGCAGCTTCAATTATGCGACGACAGCTAACTATGGCTACACCTTC	CASSFNYATTANYGYTF
.	TRBJ1-5	TRBV10-3	17	.	TGTGCCATCAGTGAGACGGGCAGGGTCAGGAGCAATCAGCCCCAGCATTTT	CAISETGRVRSNQPQHF